This T cell receptor beta chain was captured by sequencing in a study of blood T cells in healthy people across ages. The CDR3 has 15 amino acids. V lost 6 bases to trimming and J lost 6 bases; unmatched junction nucleotides: 10. Germline V gene sequence: CDR1 DFQATT, CDR2 SNEGSKA (reference sequence). For the second PCR, which ran for about 7 to 11 cycles, a sample-barcoded 5' primer and a J-beta primer mix were used. TCRdb processed the 5' RACE reads anew with MiXCR; each CDR3 protein has one entry. The sample consists of hundreds of thousands of distinct CDR3 sequences, about 56% of them appearing once. Peripheral blood, roughly 9.3 milliliters per donor, was collected. Study-wide results and caveats: Total diversity from one million sequenced T cells was likely underestimated. Diversity of TCR beta per million T cells declined in a roughly linear way with age. Both higher diversity and more naive CD4+ cells marked long-lived donors when set against aged donors.

With respect to this clonotype: Its target is unknown.

The sequence was collected from a man between 40 and 49 years old in good health. The V and J genes are TRBV20-1 and TRBJ2-7, with 14 bases aligning to TRBD2. Sequencing was done on a sample of blood. The CDR3 region has the DNA TGCAGTGCCAGGACTAGCGGGAGGTTTGGCGGCGAGCAGTACTTC. This gives the protein CSARTSGRFGGEQYF.